This T cell receptor beta chain is drawn from a study of T cell repertoires in ileal Crohn's disease. Regarding the study as a whole: Every patient over 26.8% clonality showed endoscopic recurrence. High-frequency clones were more common in sorted CD8 than CD4 cells.

This CDR3 comprises 14 residues. The V end was cut by 7 bases, the J end by 2 bases, with 11 bases between. Germline assignment: CDR1 MDHEN and CDR2 SYDVKM. A remark on this clone: Its antigen is not identified.

TCRdb's table, derived via immunoSEQ multiplex PCR, lists solely in-frame clones and lacks some. The table records about 8,000 clones, around 96% of them present only once. This receptor was obtained from an adult with Crohn's disease. The V call is TRBV28, the J call TRBJ2-2; D perhaps matches TRBD1 (6 bases). Sample: ileal tissue. The CDR3, as DNA: TGTGCCAGCATCCCGGGACAAAACACCGGGGAGCTGTTTTTT. Its translation: CASIPGQNTGELFF.